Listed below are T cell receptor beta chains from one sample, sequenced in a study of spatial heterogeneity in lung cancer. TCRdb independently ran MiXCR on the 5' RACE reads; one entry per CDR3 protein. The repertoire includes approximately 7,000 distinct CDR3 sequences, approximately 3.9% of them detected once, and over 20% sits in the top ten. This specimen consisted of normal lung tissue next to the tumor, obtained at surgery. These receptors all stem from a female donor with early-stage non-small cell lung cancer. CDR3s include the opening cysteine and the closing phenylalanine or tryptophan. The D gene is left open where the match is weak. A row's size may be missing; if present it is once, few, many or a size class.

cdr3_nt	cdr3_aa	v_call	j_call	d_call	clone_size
TGTGCCACGAGCAATGTCGTGAACACCGGGGAGCTGTTTTTT	CATSNVVNTGELFF	TRBV15	TRBJ2-2	-	medium-sized
TGTGCCAGCAGCTTAGTAGGTCAGAATGAGCAGTTCTTC	CASSLVGQNEQFF	TRBV11-2	TRBJ2-1	-	medium-sized
TGTGCCAGCACCCGGACTAGCGGGGGCACGATAAGCACAGATACGCAGTATTTT	CASTRTSGGTISTDTQYF	TRBV12-3/TRBV12-4	TRBJ2-3	TRBD2	medium-sized
TGTGCCAGCAGTTGGACAGTCCGCAGCAGAGCTTTCTTT	CASSWTVRSRAFF	TRBV6-2/TRBV6-3	TRBJ1-1	-	many
TGTGCCAGCAGATCGGACAGGGAGGGCTACACCTTC	CASRSDREGYTF	TRBV12-3/TRBV12-4	TRBJ1-2	TRBD1	many
TGCGCCAGCAGCGGGTCGACAGGGTCCACCGGGGAGCTGTTTTTT	CASSGSTGSTGELFF	TRBV5-1	TRBJ2-2	TRBD1	medium-sized
TGTGCCAGCAGCCCGGGCCTCATGGGCCTCTCTGGAAACACCATATATTTT	CASSPGLMGLSGNTIYF	TRBV5-4	TRBJ1-3	-	-
TGTGCCAGCAGCCAAGATACTAGCGGGGGGGCCAATGAGCAGTTCTTC	CASSQDTSGGANEQFF	TRBV4-2	TRBJ2-1	TRBD2	medium-sized
TGTGCCAGCACCCTCTTCGGAGGTGGAAACACCATATATTTT	CASTLFGGGNTIYF	TRBV2	TRBJ1-3	-	medium-sized
TGTGCCAGCAGTCTCCGATCCGGGACTAGCGGGGGGGCCGGTGAGCAGTTCTTC	CASSLRSGTSGGAGEQFF	TRBV27	TRBJ2-1	TRBD2	many
TGTGCCAGCAGCTCATCCCCAGGGGGAAGCGGGTCCCAGTACTTC	CASSSSPGGSGSQYF	TRBV7-2	TRBJ2-5	-	many
TGCAGTGCCGAGGGACAGAACACCGGGGAGCTGTTTTTT	CSAEGQNTGELFF	TRBV20-1	TRBJ2-2	-	many
TGTGCCAGCAGTTATGGGGGCTCTAATCAGCCCCAGCATTTT	CASSYGGSNQPQHF	TRBV28	TRBJ1-5	-	medium-sized